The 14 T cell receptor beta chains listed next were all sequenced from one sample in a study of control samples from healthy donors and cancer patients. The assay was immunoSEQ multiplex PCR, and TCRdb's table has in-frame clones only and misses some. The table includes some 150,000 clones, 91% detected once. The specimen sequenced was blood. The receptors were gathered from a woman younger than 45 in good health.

The CDR3 region has the DNA TGTGCCAGCAGCGCCAGGACTAGCTACTACAATGAGCAGTTCTTC. This translates into CASSARTSYYNEQFF. The chain uses TRBV7-3 and TRBJ2-1, with TRBD2 identical over 8 bases. The CDR3 spans 15 residues. With 5 bases clipped from V and 3 bases from J, the junction kept 6 bases outside the gene matches. Germline V gives CDR1 SGHTA, CDR2 FQGTGA.

The CDR3 protein is CASSETGRMYEQYF. The DNA of the CDR3 is TGTGCCAGCAGTGAGACAGGGAGAATGTACGAGCAGTACTTC. The rearrangement joins TRBV6-1 to TRBJ2-7, with TRBD1 matching over 7 bases. The length of the CDR3 is 14 residues. Unmatched junction bases numbered 6, after V lost 3 bases and J lost 4 bases. CDR1 MNHNS and CDR2 SASEGT come from the germline V gene.

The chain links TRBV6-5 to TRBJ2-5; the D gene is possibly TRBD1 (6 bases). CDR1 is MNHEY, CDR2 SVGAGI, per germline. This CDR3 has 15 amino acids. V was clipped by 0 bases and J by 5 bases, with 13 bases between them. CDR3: CASSYSGGDRETQYF. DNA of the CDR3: TGTGCCAGCAGTTACTCAGGGGGAGACAGGGAGACCCAGTACTTC.

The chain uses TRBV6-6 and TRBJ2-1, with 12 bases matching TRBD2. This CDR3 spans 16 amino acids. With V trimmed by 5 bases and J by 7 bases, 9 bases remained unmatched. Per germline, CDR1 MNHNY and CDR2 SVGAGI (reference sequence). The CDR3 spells CASSIRGLAGGNEQFF. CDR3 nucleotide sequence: TGTGCCAGCAGTATCCGGGGACTAGCGGGCGGGAATGAGCAGTTCTTC.

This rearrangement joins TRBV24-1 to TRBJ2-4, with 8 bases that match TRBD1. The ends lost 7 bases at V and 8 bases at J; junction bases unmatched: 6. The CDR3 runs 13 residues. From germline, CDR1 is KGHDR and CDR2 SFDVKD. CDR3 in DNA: TGTGCCACCAGCGGACAGGGCGGGCACATTCAGTACTTC. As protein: CATSGQGGHIQYF.

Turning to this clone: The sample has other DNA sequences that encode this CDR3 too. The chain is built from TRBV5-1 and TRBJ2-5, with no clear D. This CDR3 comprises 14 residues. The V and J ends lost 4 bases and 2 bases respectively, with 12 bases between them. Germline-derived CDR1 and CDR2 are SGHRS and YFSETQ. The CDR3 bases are TGCGCCAGCAGCGACCGACACCCGCAAGAGACCCAGTACTTC. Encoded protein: CASSDRHPQETQYF.

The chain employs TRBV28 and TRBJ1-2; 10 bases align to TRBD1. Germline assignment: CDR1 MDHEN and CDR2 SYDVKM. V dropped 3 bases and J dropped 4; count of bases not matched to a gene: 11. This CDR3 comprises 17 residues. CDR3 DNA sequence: TGTGCCAGCAGTTTGGCCACCCGACAGGGGGCCGGCTATGGCTACACCTTC. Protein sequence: CASSLATRQGAGYGYTF.

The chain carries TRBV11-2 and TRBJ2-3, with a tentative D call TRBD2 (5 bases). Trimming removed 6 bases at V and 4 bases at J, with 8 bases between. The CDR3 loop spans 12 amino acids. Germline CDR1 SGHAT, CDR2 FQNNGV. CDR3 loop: CASSPGADTQYF. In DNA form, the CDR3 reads TGTGCCAGCAGTCCCGGGGCAGATACGCAGTATTTT.

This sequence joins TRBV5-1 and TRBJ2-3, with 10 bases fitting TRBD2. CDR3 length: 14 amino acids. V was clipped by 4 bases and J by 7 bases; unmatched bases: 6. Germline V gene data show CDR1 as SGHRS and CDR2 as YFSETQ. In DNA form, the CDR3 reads TGCGCCAGCAGCGCAGCGGGGGGGCTGAATACGCAGTATTTT. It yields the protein CASSAAGGLNTQYF.

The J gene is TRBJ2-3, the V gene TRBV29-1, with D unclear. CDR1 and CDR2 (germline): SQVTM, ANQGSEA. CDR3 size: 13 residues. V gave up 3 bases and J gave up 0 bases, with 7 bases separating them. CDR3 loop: CSVDHDSTDTQYF. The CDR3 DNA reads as TGCAGCGTTGATCATGACAGCACAGATACGCAGTATTTT.

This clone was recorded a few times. This CDR3 reads CASSLTGFGYTF. The CDR3 nucleotides are TGTGCCAGCAGTTTGACAGGGTTCGGCTACACCTTC. J is TRBJ1-2 and V is TRBV12-3 or TRBV12-4, with TRBD1 matching 7 bases. CDR3 size: 12 residues. Trimming took 3 bases from V and 8 from J; bases not matched to a gene: 3.

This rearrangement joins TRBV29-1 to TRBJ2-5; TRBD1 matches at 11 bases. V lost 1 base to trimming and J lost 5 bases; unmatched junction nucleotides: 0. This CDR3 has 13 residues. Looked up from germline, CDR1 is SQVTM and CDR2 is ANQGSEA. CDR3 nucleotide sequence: TGCAGCGTTGAAGGGGACAGGGGGGAGACCCAGTACTTC. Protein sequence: CSVEGDRGETQYF.

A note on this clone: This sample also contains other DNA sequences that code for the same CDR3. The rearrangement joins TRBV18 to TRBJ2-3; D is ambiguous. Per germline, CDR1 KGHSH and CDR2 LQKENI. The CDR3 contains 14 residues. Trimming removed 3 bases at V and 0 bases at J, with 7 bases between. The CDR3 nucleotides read TGTGCCAGCTCACCTGGACGGAGCACAGATACGCAGTATTTT. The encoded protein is CASSPGRSTDTQYF.

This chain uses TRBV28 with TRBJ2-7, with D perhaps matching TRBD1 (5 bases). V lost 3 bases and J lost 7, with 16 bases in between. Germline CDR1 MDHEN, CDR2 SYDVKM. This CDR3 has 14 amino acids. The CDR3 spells CASSLPPKGREQYF. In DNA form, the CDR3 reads TGTGCCAGCAGTTTGCCTCCCAAGGGGCGGGAGCAGTACTTC. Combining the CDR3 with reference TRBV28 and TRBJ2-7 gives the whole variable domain DVKVTQSSRYLVKRTGEKVFLECVQDMDHENMFWYRQDPGLGLRLIYFSYDVKMKEKGDIPEGYSVSREKKERFSLILESASTNQTSMYLCASSLPPKGREQYFGPGTRLTVT.